These 13 T cell receptor beta chains share one sample of origin, sequenced in a study of CD8+ T cells in alopecia areata. Treatment noted: oral pan-JAK inhibitor, 5-10 mg twice daily. After isolation, RNA underwent reverse transcription to generate cDNA as the sequencing template. Assay used: immunoSEQ multiplex PCR; TCRdb lists only in-frame clones, some missing. Among about 190,000 clones listed, 45% to 65% were seen once. Sequencing was performed on CD4+ T cells sorted from blood, taken at week 4, from a patient treated with tofacitinib. All receptors derive from a human donor with alopecia areata.

The rearrangement links TRBV29-1 to TRBJ1-2; 9 bases align to TRBD1. CDR3 length: 12 amino acids. The germline CDR1 and CDR2 sequences are SQVTM and ANQGSEA. Trimming at V came to 7 bases and at J to 6 bases, leaving 6 bases not matched to a gene. The CDR3 DNA reads TGCAGCGCCGCGACAGGGGGGCATGGCTACACCTTC. It codes for CSAATGGHGYTF.

The chain joins TRBV7-2 to TRBJ1-2, with no clear D. CDR3 length: 13 amino acids. V was shortened by 1 base and J by 8 bases, with 11 bases between the two germline ends. Looked up from germline, CDR1 is SGHTA and CDR2 is FQGNSA. Written as DNA, the CDR3 is TGTGCCAGCAGCTTAGGAGCGGGTCCCGGCTACACCTTC. Translating gives CASSLGAGPGYTF. Full variable domain (rest looked up from reference TRBV7-2 and TRBJ1-2): GAGVSQSPSNKVTEKGKDVELRCDPISGHTALYWYRQSLGQGLEFLIYFQGNSAPDKSGLPSDRFSAERTGGSVSTLTIQRTQQEDSAVYLCASSLGAGPGYTFGSGTRLTVV.

The chain employs TRBV30 and TRBJ2-1; no clear D gene. The CDR3 runs to 12 residues. Trimming took off 7 bases at V and 5 bases at J, with 12 bases between the two ends. The germline V gene has CDR1 GTSNPN and CDR2 SVGIG (reference sequence). DNA for the CDR3: TGTGCCTCCTTAATGAGAAACAATGAGCAGTTCTTC. Protein: CASLMRNNEQFF. The full variable domain, its missing parts supplied by reference TRBV30 and TRBJ2-1, is SQTIHQWPATLVQPVGSPLSLECTVEGTSNPNLYWYRQAAGRGLQLLFYSVGIGQISSEVPQNLSASRPQDRQFILSSKKLLLSDSGFYLCASLMRNNEQFFGPGTRLTVL.

The V and J genes are TRBV28 and TRBJ2-5; D not resolved. The J call may be incorrect, as the DNA end agrees better with TRBJ2-7. Germline V CDR1 and CDR2: MDHEN, SYDVKM. The CDR3 consists of 12 residues. The CDR3 loop is CASSLSQVEQYF. The CDR3 DNA reads as TGTGCCAGCAGTTTATCTCAGGTCGAGCAGTACTTC.

This clone was recorded a few times. The chain is built from TRBV30 and TRBJ2-7; 7 bases match TRBD2. Looked up from germline, CDR1 is GTSNPN and CDR2 is SVGIG (reference sequence). The length of the CDR3 is 15 residues. Trimming at V came to 0 bases and at J to 2 bases, leaving 7 bases not matched to a gene. The CDR3 DNA reads TGTGCCTGGAGTGTACGGGGCGGGAGCACCTACGAGCAGTACTTC. Encoded protein: CAWSVRGGSTYEQYF.

The rearrangement uses TRBV29-1 and TRBJ1-2, with D maybe TRBD1 (5 bases). Trimming removed 0 bases at V and 8 bases at J, with 28 bases between. The CDR3 contains 18 residues. The germline gives CDR1 SQVTM, CDR2 ANQGSEA. CDR3 coding DNA: TGCAGCGTTGAAGATCGTTCGTCAGGGCTTCCCCTCGGGAGCGGCTACACCTTC. Translating it yields CSVEDRSSGLPLGSGYTF.

CDR3: CASSDPLRRGANVLTF. Written as DNA, the CDR3 is TGTGCCAGCAGTGACCCGCTGCGGAGGGGGGCCAACGTCCTGACTTTC. The chain recombines TRBV25-1 with TRBJ2-6; possibly TRBD2 for D (5 bases). The germline V gene has CDR1 MGHDK and CDR2 SYGVNS. This CDR3 spans 16 amino acids. V lost 3 bases and J 4 bases, leaving 13 bases between the germline ends. Filled out from reference TRBV25-1 and TRBJ2-6, the complete variable domain reads EADIYQTPRYLVIGTGKKITLECSQTMGHDKMYWYQQDPGMELHLIHYSYGVNSTEKGDLSSESTVSRIRTEHFPLTLESARPSHTSQYLCASSDPLRRGANVLTFGAGSRLTVL.

The DNA for the CDR3 is TGTGCCAGCAGCTTAACGACAGGGAGCACAGATACGCAGTATTTT. This encodes CASSLTTGSTDTQYF. The rearrangement uses TRBV7-3 and TRBJ2-3, with TRBD1 matching 7 bases. V was clipped by 0 bases and J by 0 bases; unmatched bases: 0. The germline V gene has CDR1 SGHTA and CDR2 FQGTGA. The length of the CDR3 is 15 residues.

The V and J genes are TRBV30 and TRBJ1-2; no clear D gene. Trimming left V 0 bases short and J 8 bases short, with 10 bases between. Looked up from germline, CDR1 is GTSNPN and CDR2 is SVGIG (reference sequence). The CDR3 consists of 12 residues. CDR3 sequence: CAWSVAPWGYTF. As DNA, the CDR3 is TGTGCCTGGAGTGTGGCTCCATGGGGCTACACCTTC. Full variable domain (rest looked up from reference TRBV30 and TRBJ1-2): SQTIHQWPATLVQPVGSPLSLECTVEGTSNPNLYWYRQAAGRGLQLLFYSVGIGQISSEVPQNLSASRPQDRQFILSSKKLLLSDSGFYLCAWSVAPWGYTFGSGTRLTVV.

The chain joins TRBV30 to TRBJ2-3, with 10 bases lining up with TRBD2. The CDR3 loop spans 15 amino acids. The junction had 3 bases not matched to a gene; V was cut back by 1 base and J by 2 bases. Per the germline V gene, CDR1 is GTSNPN and CDR2 is SVGIG (reference sequence). The CDR3 DNA reads as TGTGCCTGGAGTGCGACTAGCGGGTACACAGATACGCAGTATTTT. Its translation: CAWSATSGYTDTQYF.

CDR3 sequence reads: CASSLDPRRKNIQYF. The CDR3 bases are TGTGCCAGCAGCTTAGATCCGCGACGTAAAAACATTCAGTACTTC. The chain has TRBV11-3 and TRBJ2-4; D unresolved. Trimming removed 0 bases from V and 4 bases from J, with 10 bases in between. Germline V gives CDR1 SGHNT, CDR2 YENEEA. The CDR3 extends over 15 amino acids.

The V gene is TRBV30, the J gene TRBJ2-1; 7 nucleotides align to TRBD2. In germline, CDR1 is GTSNPN, CDR2 SVGIG (reference sequence). The CDR3 runs to 16 residues. V shed 0 bases and J 8 bases; nucleotides not matched to a gene: 13. As DNA, the CDR3 is TGTGCCTGGAGTGTACGATGGCGGGATGGGGGGGATGAGCAGTTCTTC. It yields the protein CAWSVRWRDGGDEQFF.

The chain joins TRBV14 to TRBJ1-4; no clear D. Germline lookup yields CDR1 SGHDN and CDR2 FVKESK. This CDR3 is built from 14 residues. The V gene lost 2 bases and the J gene lost 5 bases, with 9 bases spanning the gap. CDR3 nucleotides: TGTGCCAGCAGCCAAAATCGACGGAATGAAAAACTGTTTTTT. This gives the protein CASSQNRRNEKLFF.